These 19 T cell receptor beta chains were sequenced from one sample in a study of T cells in localized non-small cell lung cancer. The repertoire was sequenced with immunoSEQ multiplex PCR; TCRdb's copy has only in-frame clones and lacks some. The sample yields more than 25,000 clones, approximately 85% seen once. Sequenced material: peripheral blood, taken before any cancer treatment. The receptor source for this set is a woman aged 35 to 70 with stage I lung adenocarcinoma.

The gene calls are TRBV7-2 and TRBJ1-1, with unresolved D. This CDR3 has 15 amino acids. Trimming took off 5 bases at V and 2 bases at J, with 15 bases between the two ends. In germline, CDR1 is SGHTA, CDR2 FQGNSA. CDR3 loop: CASSRLRVLNTEAFF. CDR3 DNA sequence: TGTGCCAGCAGCCGTCTAAGGGTCTTAAACACTGAAGCTTTCTTT.

This chain uses TRBV18 with TRBJ1-4; possible D gene TRBD1, 5 bases. Germline CDR1 KGHSH, CDR2 LQKENI. Trimming left V 4 bases short and J 5 bases short, with 20 bases between. The CDR3 length is 17 residues. The CDR3 coding sequence is TGTGCCAGCTCACGCTCCGGGGCGCTCACTGTCAATGAAAAACTGTTTTTT. This translates into CASSRSGALTVNEKLFF.

J is TRBJ1-5 and V is TRBV28; no clear D gene. Germline-derived CDR1 and CDR2 are MDHEN and SYDVKM. The CDR3 totals 16 residues. V was cut by 5 bases and J by 1 base, with 15 bases left in between. The CDR3 nucleotides are TGTGCCAGCAGTCCACTCCTCCGAGGCAGCAATCAGCCCCAGCATTTT. Protein sequence: CASSPLLRGSNQPQHF.

The V and J genes are TRBV5-1 and TRBJ1-1; the D is unclear. The CDR3 extends over 14 amino acids. The germline V gene encodes CDR1 SGHRS and CDR2 YFSETQ. V lost 5 bases and J lost 1, with 12 bases in between. Here the CDR3 reads CASRPNSGNTEAFF. The CDR3 DNA reads TGCGCCAGCAGGCCAAATTCAGGGAACACTGAAGCTTTCTTT.

V is TRBV19 and J is TRBJ2-2, with D unclear. V lost 5 bases and J 1 base, leaving 5 bases between the germline ends. Per the germline V gene, CDR1 is LNHDA and CDR2 is SQIVND (reference sequence). There are 13 residues in the CDR3. For the CDR3, the DNA is TGTGCCAGTAGTCCGGTGAACACCGGGGAGCTGTTTTTT. As protein: CASSPVNTGELFF.

The chain joins TRBV5-1 to TRBJ1-5; D remains ambiguous. CDR3 length: 16 amino acids. Trimming cost V 0 bases and J 3 bases, with 13 bases left between them. The germline V gene has CDR1 SGHRS and CDR2 YFSETQ. The CDR3 nucleotides are TGCGCCAGCAGCTTGGGGCCGGCGGGTAACAATCAGCCCCAGCATTTT. This sequence encodes CASSLGPAGNNQPQHF.

This chain joins TRBV4-3 and TRBJ1-1; the D gene is possibly TRBD1 (5 bases). This CDR3 comprises 14 residues. CDR1 and CDR2 (germline): LGHNA, YSLEER. V lost 5 bases and J lost 6, with 16 bases in between. CDR3 loop: CASSGNPGQAEAFF. CDR3 nucleotides: TGCGCCAGCAGCGGGAACCCAGGGCAGGCTGAAGCTTTCTTT.

This chain connects TRBV7-9 to TRBJ1-1, with TRBD1 matching 7 bases. Per germline, CDR1 SEHNR and CDR2 FQNEAQ (reference sequence). The ends lost 3 bases at V and 7 bases at J; junction bases unmatched: 11. The CDR3 consists of 15 residues. This CDR3 is CASSFGTGYRGEAFF. In nucleotides, the CDR3 is TGTGCCAGCAGCTTTGGAACGGGATACAGGGGTGAAGCTTTCTTT.

The chain combines TRBV7-9 with TRBJ2-2; the D gene is possibly TRBD1 (6 bases). Germline V lookup: CDR1 SEHNR, CDR2 FQNEAQ (reference sequence). The CDR3 length is 14 residues. Trimming left V 2 bases short and J 10 bases short, with 14 bases between. The CDR3 here is CASSLMAGAKELFF. The CDR3 DNA follows: TGTGCCAGCAGCTTAATGGCAGGGGCCAAGGAGCTGTTTTTT.

A few counts support this clone. J is TRBJ1-2 and V is TRBV7-6, with D unresolved. The CDR3 runs 13 residues. Germline V gives CDR1 SGHVS, CDR2 FNYEAQ. The V and J ends lost 5 bases and 6 bases respectively, with 13 bases between them. CDR3 protein: CASSQHTGDGYTF. The DNA for the CDR3 is TGTGCCAGCAGCCAGCATACCGGGGATGGCTACACCTTC.

In the case of this clone: Other DNA variants within this sample encode the same CDR3. CDR3 sequence: CASSFSGGADTQYF. CDR3 DNA sequence: TGTGCCAGCAGCTTTTCCGGGGGCGCAGATACGCAGTATTTT. This chain links TRBV7-9 with TRBJ2-3; D may match TRBD1 or TRBD2 (6 bases each). Germline CDR1 reads SEHNR; CDR2 reads FQNEAQ (reference sequence). The germline V and J ends were trimmed by 3 bases and 4 bases, with 11 bases remaining between them. The CDR3 loop spans 14 amino acids.

The V and J genes are TRBV4-1 and TRBJ2-1; TRBD1 matches at 8 bases. The CDR3 contains 15 residues. CDR1 is MGHRA and CDR2 is YSYEKL in the germline V gene. The junction had 7 bases not matched to a gene; V was cut back by 1 base and J by 8 bases. This CDR3 is CASSQVPGGFYEQFF. The CDR3 nucleotides are TGCGCCAGCAGCCAAGTGCCAGGGGGCTTCTATGAGCAGTTCTTC.

In regard to this clone: This CDR3 is also generated by other DNA sequences in the sample. The V gene is TRBV19, the J gene TRBJ2-7; D is undetermined. The length of the CDR3 is 13 residues. Trimming shortened V by 6 bases and J by 6 bases, and 15 bases separated the two germline ends. The germline CDR1 and CDR2 sequences are LNHDA and SQIVND (reference sequence). The CDR3 DNA follows: TGTGCCAGTAGCCGACGAGATCGAGTCGAGCAGTACTTC. Protein product: CASSRRDRVEQYF.

Judged by abundance, this clone is medium-sized. V usage is TRBV7-9 and J usage is TRBJ1-1; no reliable D call. This CDR3 is built from 14 residues. Germline-derived CDR1 and CDR2 are SEHNR and FQNEAQ (reference sequence). Deletions cut 3 bases from V and 3 bases from J, with 11 bases between. This chain's CDR3 is CASSFEARDTEAFF. The CDR3 bases are TGTGCCAGCAGCTTTGAGGCTCGAGACACTGAAGCTTTCTTT.

The V and J genes are TRBV7-2 and TRBJ2-7, with D unresolved. This CDR3 has 12 residues. CDR1 is SGHTA, CDR2 FQGNSA, per germline. Between the trimmed V and J ends, which lost 2 bases and 5 bases, there was a span of 7 bases. The CDR3 loop is CASSLRLHEQYF. The CDR3 nucleotides are TGTGCCAGCAGCTTACGGCTACACGAGCAGTACTTC.

This rearrangement joins TRBV4-3 to TRBJ1-2, with TRBD1 identical over 7 bases. The CDR3 has 16 residues. Trimming removed 1 base from V and 7 bases from J; junction bases left unmatched: 12. Germline lookup yields CDR1 LGHNA and CDR2 YSLEER. DNA of the CDR3: TGCGCCAGCAGCCAAGCGACGGAACAGGGGATACGTGGCTACACCTTC. Translating gives CASSQATEQGIRGYTF.

The chain combines TRBV11-3 with TRBJ2-2; D might be TRBD2 (5 bases). Germline CDR1 SGHNT, CDR2 YENEEA. The CDR3 spans 12 residues. V lost 3 bases, J lost 8 bases, and 7 bases lay in between. The CDR3 DNA reads as TGTGCCAGCAGCTTTCTAGCAGGGGAGCTGTTTTTT. This codes for CASSFLAGELFF. Using reference TRBV11-3 and TRBJ2-2 for the parts outside the CDR3, the full variable domain is EAGVVQSPRYKIIEKKQPVAFWCNPISGHNTLYWYLQNLGQGPELLIRYENEEAVDDSQLPKDRFSAERLKGVDSTLKIQPAELGDSAVYLCASSFLAGELFFGEGSRLTVL.

This clone was observed a handful of times. The rearrangement joins TRBV19 to TRBJ1-1, with D possibly TRBD1 on 5 matching bases. The CDR3 is 14 amino acids. CDR1 is LNHDA and CDR2 is SQIVND in the germline V gene (reference sequence). Trimming stripped 8 bases from V and 5 bases from J, with 18 bases between. The CDR3 coding sequence is TGTGCCAGTCGAAGGTCAGGGAGAAGGACTGAAGCTTTCTTT. This encodes CASRRSGRRTEAFF.

This chain joins TRBV6-1 and TRBJ1-5; no firm D call. Germline V gene sequence: CDR1 MNHNS, CDR2 SASEGT. The CDR3 consists of 16 residues. V was pared by 2 bases and J by 3 bases, with 14 bases between. The CDR3 here is CASSELATIPNQPQHF. Here the CDR3 DNA reads TGTGCCAGCAGTGAACTGGCTACGATCCCCAATCAGCCCCAGCATTTT.